The rows below give T cell receptor beta chains drawn from one sample of a study of regulatory T cells in long-lasting Graves disease. TCRdb itself ran the multiplex PCR reads through MiXCR, one entry per CDR3 protein. The sample gives fewer than 350,000 distinct CDR3 sequences, more than 15% of which show up once; roughly 40% is in the top ten. Source: peripheral blood mononuclear cells (PBMCs), taken at new diagnosis, from a patient treated with antithyroid drugs. The receptors derive from a female donor with Graves disease. Both conserved end residues are part of each CDR3. A D gene is named only where the DNA matches it firmly. Not every row has a clone size; where given, it reads once, few, many or a size class.

TRBJ2-2 | many | 16 | TRBV24-1 | TRBD1 | TGTGCCACCAGTGCCCCCGGGACAGGACGCACCGGGGAGCTGTTTTTT | CATSAPGTGRTGELFF
TRBJ1-4 | many | 15 | TRBV6-1 | . | TGTGCCAGCAGGGCATCGAACCCCTCTAATGAAAAACTGTTTTTT | CASRASNPSNEKLFF
TRBJ1-5 | . | 16 | TRBV3-1 | . | TGTGCCAGCAGCCAAGCGGCCCAACAAGAAGAGAGGCCCCAGCATTTT | CASSQAAQQEERPQHF
TRBJ2-5 | few | 17 | TRBV6-5 | TRBD2 | TGTGCCAGCAGTGACTCGAACAGCGGGAGGAAAGGGGAGACCCAGTACTTC | CASSDSNSGRKGETQYF
TRBJ2-7 | many | 14 | TRBV7-9 | . | TGTGCCAGCAGCGGTCGGGGACCAACCTACGAGCAGTACTTC | CASSGRGPTYEQYF
TRBJ2-3 | . | 15 | TRBV20-1 | . | TGCAGTGCTAGAGACCCGCGGCTTAGCACAGATATGCAGTATTTT | CSARDPRLSTDMQYF
TRBJ1-2 | few | 14 | TRBV6-2/TRBV6-3 | . | TGTGCCAGCAGATCGGGACGTTCTTTATATGGCTACACCTTC | CASRSGRSLYGYTF
TRBJ2-3 | many | 17 | TRBV11-3 | . | TGTGCCAGCAGCATACCGGGGCTCCCCGGAGGGGCAGATACGCAGTATTTT | CASSIPGLPGGADTQYF
TRBJ1-5 | many | 13 | TRBV24-1 | . | TGTGCCACCAGTGACCTAAGCAATCAGCCCCAGCATTTT | CATSDLSNQPQHF
TRBJ1-1 | once | 15 | TRBV27 | . | TGTGCCAGCTCTGTGGTGGGTGAAATGAACACTGAAGCTTTCTTT | CASSVVGEMNTEAFF
TRBJ2-1 | many | 14 | TRBV18 | . | TGTGCCAGCTCACCACCCAGTCTAAGGCTTGAGCAGTTCTTC | CASSPPSLRLEQFF
TRBJ2-5 | many | 13 | TRBV11-2 | . | TGTGCCAGCACCACCTACAGGCAAGAGACCCAGTACTTC | CASTTYRQETQYF
TRBJ1-5 | many | 13 | TRBV29-1 | . | TGCAGCGTTGCGTCCGGCGCAGATCAGCCCCAGCATTTT | CSVASGADQPQHF
TRBJ2-1 | many | 15 | TRBV6-1 | . | TGTGCCAGCCTGGGGGGCAGGGGGTTCTACAATGAGCAGTTCTTC | CASLGGRGFYNEQFF
TRBJ2-1 | many | 14 | TRBV7-9 | . | TGTGCCAGCAGCTTAGCGCGCTCAGACAATGAGCAGTTCTTC | CASSLARSDNEQFF
TRBJ2-3 | . | 16 | TRBV9 | TRBD1 | TGTGCCAGCAGCCTCGAAAACAGGGGCGGCACAGATACGCAGTATTTT | CASSLENRGGTDTQYF
TRBJ2-1 | many | 13 | TRBV24-1 | . | TGTGCCACCAGCCTCGGCCGGGGGAATGAGCAGTTCTTC | CATSLGRGNEQFF
TRBJ1-4 | many | 12 | TRBV18 | TRBD1 | TGTGCCAGCCCAGGGACAGAAGAAAAACTGTTTTTT | CASPGTEEKLFF
TRBJ2-3 | many | 16 | TRBV30 | . | TGTGCCTGGAGTGAGGGCAGGCTGAGGGGCACAGATACGCAGTATTTT | CAWSEGRLRGTDTQYF
TRBJ2-2 | many | 14 | TRBV6-1 | TRBD1 | TGTGCCAGCAGTGAGTCGACAGGGTCGGGTGAGCTGTTTTTT | CASSESTGSGELFF
TRBJ1-1 | few | 17 | TRBV29-1 | . | TGCAGCGTCGAAGAGGGGGGCAGGCGGCGTTTGAACACTGAAGCTTTCTTT | CSVEEGGRRRLNTEAFF
TRBJ2-1 | many | 16 | TRBV6-1 | TRBD2 | TGTGCCAGCAGTCGGGGGACTAGCGGGAGAATGAATGAGCAGTTCTTC | CASSRGTSGRMNEQFF
TRBJ2-4 | many | 10 | TRBV30 | . | TGTGCCGCGGCAGGAAACATTCAGTACTTC | CAAAGNIQYF
TRBJ2-3 | many | 16 | TRBV11-1 | . | TGTGCCAGCAGCCCTGGACTGGGAAAAAGCACAGATACGCAGTATTTT | CASSPGLGKSTDTQYF
TRBJ2-1 | many | 17 | TRBV29-1 | TRBD2 | TGCAGCGTGGCGCAACTAGCGGGAGGGCAATCAGGGCATGAGCAGTTCTTC | CSVAQLAGGQSGHEQFF
TRBJ2-2 | many | 16 | TRBV11-2 | TRBD2 | TGTGCCAGCAGCTTCATTAGCGGGAGACAAACCGGGGAGCTGTTTTTT | CASSFISGRQTGELFF
TRBJ2-2 | many | 15 | TRBV24-1 | . | TGTGCCACCAGTGATCCTAGGACCCCTGGGGGGGAGCTGTTTTTT | CATSDPRTPGGELFF
TRBJ2-1 | few | 14 | TRBV20-1 | . | TGCAGTGCCCCTTCTCGGCTCCTTTACAATGAGCAGTTCTTC | CSAPSRLLYNEQFF
TRBJ2-1 | . | 17 | TRBV10-3 | TRBD1 | TGTGCCATCAGTGAGTCTCTGACAGGGTTTGAGAAAAATGAGCAGTTCTTC | CAISESLTGFEKNEQFF
TRBJ1-1 | many | 14 | TRBV5-6 | . | TGTGCCAGCAGCTTGTCCCGACGGAACACTGAAGCTTTCTTT | CASSLSRRNTEAFF
TRBJ2-5 | . | 15 | TRBV5-1 | . | TGCGCCAGCAGCTCCTCCGGGACGCAACAAGAGACCCAGTACTTC | CASSSSGTQQETQYF
TRBJ1-4 | many | 12 | TRBV12-3/TRBV12-4 | . | TGTGCCAGCAGTTTATATAATGGGGAACTGTTTTTT | CASSLYNGELFF
TRBJ2-1 | few | 13 | TRBV7-8 | . | TGTGCCAGCAGACCCTGGCAGAACAATGAGCAGTTCTTC | CASRPWQNNEQFF
TRBJ2-5 | many | 15 | TRBV11-2 | . | TGTGCCAGCAGCTTAGATCACTACAGGGAAGAGACCCAGTACTTC | CASSLDHYREETQYF
TRBJ2-3 | many | 16 | TRBV4-2 | TRBD2 | TGTGCCAGCAGCCAAGAAGGGCTAGCGGGCACAGATACGCAGTATTTT | CASSQEGLAGTDTQYF
TRBJ2-5 | many | 15 | TRBV9 | . | TGTGCCAGCAGCGTAGCCACAAGGGGCCAAGAGACCCAGTACTTC | CASSVATRGQETQYF
TRBJ1-1 | many | 14 | TRBV7-9 | TRBD1 | TGTGCCAGCAGCTTAGTAGGGGGGACAGAGATGGCTTTCTTT | CASSLVGGTEMAFF
TRBJ1-2 | few | 15 | TRBV10-3 | TRBD1 | TGTGCCATCAGGAGACAGGGAGGGGTAGACTATGGCTACACCTTC | CAIRRQGGVDYGYTF
TRBJ2-1 | . | 15 | TRBV7-9 | TRBD2 | TGTGCCAGCAGCCCGTGGAGCGGGAGTTATCATGAGCAGTTCTTC | CASSPWSGSYHEQFF
TRBJ1-2 | many | 16 | TRBV5-1 | TRBD1 | TGCGCCAGCAGCTTGGGCATAGAAGGGACAGACCATGGCTACACCTTC | CASSLGIEGTDHGYTF
TRBJ2-5 | few | 15 | TRBV5-4 | . | TGTGCCAGCAGCGCCCGTCAACGGTACCAAGAGACCCAGTACTTC | CASSARQRYQETQYF
TRBJ2-3 | many | 16 | TRBV28 | . | TGTGCCAGCAGTTTATTGTCTTACGGGCAGGGGGATACGCAGTATTTT | CASSLLSYGQGDTQYF
TRBJ2-1 | many | 16 | TRBV27 | TRBD2 | TGTGCCAGCAGTACCCTGCGGGGCGGGAGGTCCAATGAGCAGTTCTTC | CASSTLRGGRSNEQFF
TRBJ2-2 | few | 15 | TRBV7-3 | TRBD2 | TGTGCCAGCAGCTTATATGGACTAGATACCGGGGAGCTGTTTTTT | CASSLYGLDTGELFF
TRBJ2-7 | few | 15 | TRBV4-1 | TRBD2 | TGCGCCAGCAGCCCGCTAGCGGGGTTACCACGGGAGCAGTACTTC | CASSPLAGLPREQYF
TRBJ2-4 | . | 15 | TRBV13 | . | TGTGCCAGCAGCCACGACAGACAAGCCAAAAACATTCAGTACTTC | CASSHDRQAKNIQYF
TRBJ2-1 | . | 16 | TRBV20-1 | TRBD1 | TGCAGTGCTACTCACAGGGGGCAGGTTGCGGGGGCTGAGCAGTTCTTC | CSATHRGQVAGAEQFF
TRBJ1-3 | many | 14 | TRBV7-9 | . | TGTGCCAGCACGTTTAACGGGGCCGGAAACACCATATATTTT | CASTFNGAGNTIYF
TRBJ2-5 | few | 15 | TRBV24-1 | TRBD1 | TGTGCCACCAGTGATCCCGGGACAGGGCAGGAGACCCAGTACTTC | CATSDPGTGQETQYF
TRBJ1-1 | few | 12 | TRBV14 | . | TGTGCCAGCAGTCAAGTGAACACTGAAGCTTTCTTT | CASSQVNTEAFF
TRBJ1-2 | . | 13 | TRBV19 | TRBD1 | TGTGCCAGCCCGGACAGGGTTCTGTATGGCTACACCTTC | CASPDRVLYGYTF
TRBJ1-1 | many | 15 | TRBV9 | . | TGCGCCAGCAGCTTGGCCGGCAGTATGAACACTGAAGCTTTCTTT | CASSLAGSMNTEAFF
TRBJ1-6 | many | 15 | TRBV19 | TRBD1 | TGTGCCAGTAGACCTGCACAGGGGCCATCTTCACCCCTCCACTTT | CASRPAQGPSSPLHF